This T cell receptor (beta chain) was sequenced in a study of lymphopenia after photon versus proton radiotherapy. Some clones are missing from TCRdb's copy, which holds only in-frame ones; the method was immunoSEQ multiplex PCR. The sample lists over 25,000 clones, 87% occurring once. The germline V gene has CDR1 KGHSH and CDR2 LQKENI. The CDR3 has 15 amino acids. V was clipped by 1 base and J by 5 bases; unmatched bases: 8. J is TRBJ2-7 and V is TRBV18; TRBD2 aligns across 7 bases. Sample: peripheral blood, taken from a patient treated with proton-based radiotherapy. The clonotype was recovered from an older woman with cholangiocarcinoma. Some clones in this sample may be carry-over from other donors' samples. In DNA form, the CDR3 reads TGTGCCAGCTCACCACTCGCGGGAGAGGATCACGAGCAGTACTTC. It specifies CASSPLAGEDHEQYF.